This entry concerns a single T cell receptor beta chain. Recruits, aged 18 to 89 years, lived in 24 US areas. This entry is derived from a study of blood T cell repertoires in COVID-19. Study-level background: Sources were T cells, B-cell-depleted T cells, or PBMCs; the material itself was cDNA or gDNA.

Study processing details: Reference gene primer amplification yielded estimated nucleated cell counts. TCRdb's copy holds only in-frame clones and misses some; the assay was immunoSEQ multiplex PCR. V, J and clone size derive from that table, while D and trimming were established from the DNA sequence. The sample includes some 390,000 clones, 80% to 90% of them seen just once. The clonotype comes from a man younger than 40 who had recovered from COVID-19. Sequenced input: PBMCs or T cells enriched from blood (not recorded which).

The chain's CDR3 is CASSPRLAGGETQYF. The DNA for the CDR3 is TGTGCCAGCAGCCCAAGACTAGCGGGAGGAGAGACCCAGTACTTC. V is TRBV28 and J is TRBJ2-5, with 13 positions matching TRBD2. With 6 bases clipped from V and 4 bases from J, the junction kept 5 bases outside the gene matches. Germline V gives CDR1 MDHEN, CDR2 SYDVKM. This CDR3 has 15 amino acids. Complete variable domain (other parts from reference TRBV28 and TRBJ2-5): DVKVTQSSRYLVKRTGEKVFLECVQDMDHENMFWYRQDPGLGLRLIYFSYDVKMKEKGDIPEGYSVSREKKERFSLILESASTNQTSMYLCASSPRLAGGETQYFGPGTRLLVL.